Sequencing of this T cell receptor beta chain was carried out in a study of T-cell reconstitution after alpha-beta-depleted transplantation in children. Unique molecular identifiers featured in how the TCRbeta library was prepared. MiXCR, applied by TCRdb to the PCR reads, yields one record per CDR3 protein. Here the sample spans 450,000 to 700,000 distinct CDR3 sequences, 25% to 30% being singletons. This clonotype was seen more than once but under ten times. The V end lost 1 base, the J end lost 1 base, and 8 bases lay between the germline ends. The CDR3 consists of 14 residues. CDR1 is SGHTA, CDR2 FQGNSA, per germline.

The V call is TRBV7-2, the J call TRBJ2-7; unclear D gene. The sample in question was PBMCs, obtained before TCRalphabeta/CD19-depleted stem cell transplant. This TCR was recovered from a boy under two years old with Wiskott-Aldrich syndrome, due to receive a stem cell transplant. CDR3 coding DNA: TGTGCCAGCAGCTTAGTATACCAGTCCTACGAGCAGTACTTC. Protein: CASSLVYQSYEQYF.